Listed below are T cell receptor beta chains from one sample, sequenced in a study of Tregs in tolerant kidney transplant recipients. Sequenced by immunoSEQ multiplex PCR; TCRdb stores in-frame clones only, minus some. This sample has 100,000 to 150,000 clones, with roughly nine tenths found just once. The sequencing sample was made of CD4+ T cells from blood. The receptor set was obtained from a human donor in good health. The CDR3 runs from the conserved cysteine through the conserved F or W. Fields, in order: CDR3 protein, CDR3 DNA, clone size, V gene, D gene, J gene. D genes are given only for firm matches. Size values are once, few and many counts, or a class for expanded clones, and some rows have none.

CDR3: CASSLVAGPSGEQYF
DNA: TGTGCCAGCAGCTTAGTAGCGGGCCCTTCGGGAGAGCAGTACTTC
size: -
V: TRBV7-9
D: TRBD2
J: TRBJ2-7

CDR3: CASSLLREGQPQHF
DNA: TGTGCCAGCAGTTTATTAAGGGAAGGTCAGCCCCAGCATTTT
size: -
V: TRBV27
D: -
J: TRBJ1-5

CDR3: CASSLGVGHPSGENTGELFF
DNA: TGTGCCAGCAGCTTAGGTGTGGGACACCCTAGCGGGGAAAACACCGGGGAGCTGTTTTTT
size: -
V: TRBV11-3
D: TRBD2
J: TRBJ2-2

CDR3: CASSPLDGFSYEQYF
DNA: TGTGCCAGCAGTCCCCTTGACGGGTTCTCCTACGAGCAGTACTTC
size: -
V: TRBV2
D: -
J: TRBJ2-7

CDR3: CASTGAGARSGANVLTF
DNA: TGTGCCAGCACCGGGGCAGGGGCCCGCTCTGGGGCCAACGTCCTGACTTTC
size: -
V: TRBV5-4
D: -
J: TRBJ2-6

CDR3: CASSPDRGETQYF
DNA: TGTGCCAGCAGCCCCGACAGGGGAGAGACCCAGTACTTC
size: -
V: TRBV11-2
D: TRBD1
J: TRBJ2-5

CDR3: CASSFGSDYEQYF
DNA: TGCGCCAGCAGCTTCGGCAGTGATTACGAGCAGTACTTC
size: -
V: TRBV5-1
D: -
J: TRBJ2-7

CDR3: CASSRDSRSNSPLHF
DNA: TGTGCCAGCAGCAGGGACAGTCGATCTAATTCACCCCTCCACTTT
size: -
V: TRBV5-4
D: TRBD1
J: TRBJ1-6

CDR3: CASSRLDSEAFF
DNA: TGTGCCAGCAGTCGGCTGGACAGTGAAGCTTTCTTT
size: few
V: TRBV6-1
D: -
J: TRBJ1-1

CDR3: CASSELDRPWNEAFF
DNA: TGTGCCAGCAGTGAATTGGACAGACCCTGGAATGAAGCTTTCTTT
size: -
V: TRBV25-1
D: -
J: TRBJ1-1

CDR3: CASSLRGESYEQYF
DNA: TGTGCCAGCAGCTTAAGGGGGGAATCCTACGAGCAGTACTTC
size: -
V: TRBV7-8
D: -
J: TRBJ2-7

CDR3: CASRVQGAYNSPLHF
DNA: TGTGCCAGCAGAGTCCAGGGGGCCTATAATTCACCCCTCCACTTT
size: -
V: TRBV5-4
D: TRBD1
J: TRBJ1-6

CDR3: CASSNPNRYNEQFF
DNA: TGTGCCAGCAGCAACCCAAACCGTTACAATGAGCAGTTCTTC
size: -
V: TRBV25-1
D: -
J: TRBJ2-1

CDR3: CASSPLAGAFTDTQYF
DNA: TGTGCCAGCAGTCCCCTCGCGGGGGCTTTCACAGATACGCAGTATTTT
size: -
V: TRBV27
D: -
J: TRBJ2-3

CDR3: CASSVTGIVDEQYF
DNA: TGTGCCAGCAGCGTTACAGGAATTGTCGACGAGCAGTACTTC
size: -
V: TRBV5-8
D: -
J: TRBJ2-7

CDR3: CATSRGGQGGIAKNIQYF
DNA: TGTGCCACCAGCAGAGGCGGACAGGGGGGTATAGCCAAAAACATTCAGTACTTC
size: once
V: TRBV15
D: TRBD1
J: TRBJ2-4

CDR3: CASSPATQEKLFF
DNA: TGTGCCAGCTCCCCTGCTACGCAGGAAAAACTGTTTTTT
size: -
V: TRBV18
D: -
J: TRBJ1-4

CDR3: CASRIGGFSYNEQFF
DNA: TGTGCCAGCAGGATCGGGGGGTTCTCCTACAATGAGCAGTTCTTC
size: -
V: TRBV7-9
D: TRBD2
J: TRBJ2-1

CDR3: CASSFRPVGGEKLFF
DNA: TGTGCCAGCAGTTTCCGGCCAGTCGGGGGAGAAAAACTGTTTTTT
size: few
V: TRBV27
D: -
J: TRBJ1-4

CDR3: CSVEDLSVEYTEAFF
DNA: TGCAGCGTTGAAGATCTTAGCGTTGAATACACTGAAGCTTTCTTT
size: -
V: TRBV29-1
D: -
J: TRBJ1-1

CDR3: CASRGRQHTEAFF
DNA: TGTGCCAGCAGGGGACGGCAGCACACTGAAGCTTTCTTT
size: -
V: TRBV2
D: -
J: TRBJ1-1

CDR3: CASSLGTGADTQYF
DNA: TGTGCCAGCTCCCTTGGGACAGGGGCAGATACGCAGTATTTT
size: -
V: TRBV18
D: TRBD1
J: TRBJ2-3

CDR3: CASSLGPSNYGYTF
DNA: TGTGCCAGCAGCTTAGGCCCTTCTAACTATGGCTACACCTTC
size: -
V: TRBV7-3
D: -
J: TRBJ1-2

CDR3: CASSLGPRTQYF
DNA: TGTGCCAGCAGCTTAGGGCCTAGGACCCAGTACTTC
size: -
V: TRBV7-9
D: -
J: TRBJ2-5

CDR3: CASSVERGNTEAFF
DNA: TGTGCCAGCAGCGTGGAACGGGGAAACACTGAAGCTTTCTTT
size: -
V: TRBV2
D: -
J: TRBJ1-1

CDR3: CASSPGTLTEAFF
DNA: TGTGCCAGCAGCCCGGGGACTCTGACTGAAGCTTTCTTT
size: -
V: TRBV6-5
D: -
J: TRBJ1-1

CDR3: CASSSRGGEPQHF
DNA: TGTGCCAGCAGCTCCCGAGGGGGGGAGCCCCAGCATTTT
size: -
V: TRBV7-2
D: -
J: TRBJ1-5

CDR3: CATSRATGYETQYF
DNA: TGTGCCACCAGCAGAGCGACAGGGTACGAGACCCAGTACTTC
size: once
V: TRBV15
D: TRBD1
J: TRBJ2-5

CDR3: CASRAAGASTDTQYF
DNA: TGTGCCAGCAGAGCAGCGGGCGCTAGCACAGATACGCAGTATTTT
size: -
V: TRBV2
D: -
J: TRBJ2-3

CDR3: CASSVAPRDHTEAFF
DNA: TGTGCCAGCAGCGTAGCTCCACGGGACCACACTGAAGCTTTCTTT
size: -
V: TRBV9
D: -
J: TRBJ1-1

CDR3: CASSLAAGTEAFF
DNA: TGTGCCAGCAGCTTGGCCGCGGGAACTGAAGCTTTCTTT
size: -
V: TRBV5-4
D: -
J: TRBJ1-1

CDR3: CASSNRGRMNTEAFF
DNA: TGTGCCAGTAGTAACCGGGGACGGATGAACACTGAAGCTTTCTTT
size: -
V: TRBV19
D: -
J: TRBJ1-1

CDR3: CASSENRGNTEAFF
DNA: TGCGCCAGCAGTGAAAACAGGGGGAACACTGAAGCTTTCTTT
size: -
V: TRBV10-1
D: TRBD1
J: TRBJ1-1

CDR3: CASSFGPQDQETQYF
DNA: TGTGCCAGCAGCTTCGGACCCCAGGATCAAGAGACCCAGTACTTC
size: once
V: TRBV5-6
D: -
J: TRBJ2-5

CDR3: CASTRTDGSYDRQYF
DNA: TGCGCCAGCACCCGGACGGACGGATCCTACGATCGGCAGTACTTC
size: -
V: TRBV5-1
D: -
J: TRBJ2-7

CDR3: CASSSRDSHQPQHF
DNA: TGTGCCAGCTCATCCCGGGACAGCCATCAGCCCCAGCATTTT
size: -
V: TRBV18
D: TRBD1
J: TRBJ1-5

CDR3: CASTKNPGTGIIGELFF
DNA: TGTGCCAGTACCAAAAATCCCGGGACAGGGATCATCGGGGAGCTGTTTTTT
size: once
V: TRBV19
D: TRBD1
J: TRBJ2-2

CDR3: CASSLVGGARVAEAFF
DNA: TGTGCCAGCAGCTTAGTAGGGGGAGCCCGCGTAGCTGAAGCTTTCTTT
size: -
V: TRBV7-2
D: -
J: TRBJ1-1

CDR3: CASSSTSGEYEQYF
DNA: TGTGCCAGCAGTTCGACTAGCGGGGAGTACGAGCAGTACTTC
size: -
V: TRBV2
D: TRBD2
J: TRBJ2-7

CDR3: CASSSHDREVPGELFF
DNA: TGCGCCAGCAGCTCCCACGACAGGGAGGTTCCCGGGGAGCTGTTTTTT
size: -
V: TRBV4-1
D: -
J: TRBJ2-2

CDR3: CASSLNRALEQYF
DNA: TGTGCCAGCAGCTTGAACCGGGCTCTCGAGCAGTACTTC
size: -
V: TRBV7-9
D: -
J: TRBJ2-7

CDR3: CAISSPIRGQETQYF
DNA: TGTGCCATCAGTTCTCCTATCAGGGGGCAAGAGACCCAGTACTTC
size: -
V: TRBV10-3
D: TRBD1
J: TRBJ2-5

CDR3: CASRQAPTYYGYTF
DNA: TGTGCCAGCAGGCAAGCCCCCACCTACTATGGCTACACCTTC
size: few
V: TRBV2
D: -
J: TRBJ1-2

CDR3: CATSRGGVGYGYTF
DNA: TGTGCCACCAGCAGGGGGGGGGTCGGCTATGGCTACACCTTC
size: -
V: TRBV15
D: -
J: TRBJ1-2

CDR3: CASSEPGTALVYGYTF
DNA: TGTGCCAGTAGTGAACCCGGGACGGCCCTTGTCTATGGCTACACCTTC
size: -
V: TRBV19
D: -
J: TRBJ1-2

CDR3: CASSLGTSSGEQFF
DNA: TGTGCCAGCAGCTTAGGGACTAGCAGCGGTGAGCAGTTCTTC
size: -
V: TRBV7-2
D: TRBD2
J: TRBJ2-1

CDR3: CASSFRDGTYEQYF
DNA: TGTGCCAGTAGTTTTCGAGACGGGACCTACGAGCAGTACTTC
size: -
V: TRBV19
D: -
J: TRBJ2-7

CDR3: CASSPGLAGGTDTQYF
DNA: TGTGCCAGCAGCCCGGGACTAGCGGGGGGTACAGATACGCAGTATTTT
size: -
V: TRBV7-9
D: TRBD2
J: TRBJ2-3

CDR3: CASSLGGRGREQYF
DNA: TGTGCCAGCAGCTTAGGGGGGCGAGGTAGGGAGCAGTACTTC
size: once
V: TRBV7-6
D: -
J: TRBJ2-7

CDR3: CASRYSVGQGNYGYTF
DNA: TGTGCCAGCAGGTATTCGGTTGGACAGGGAAACTATGGCTACACCTTC
size: -
V: TRBV2
D: TRBD1
J: TRBJ1-2

CDR3: CASSLGTRASTDTQYF
DNA: TGTGCCAGCAGCTTAGGGACACGAGCTAGCACAGATACGCAGTATTTT
size: -
V: TRBV7-9
D: -
J: TRBJ2-3

CDR3: CATSKRETQYF
DNA: TGTGCCACCAGCAAAAGAGAGACCCAGTACTTC
size: -
V: TRBV15
D: -
J: TRBJ2-5

CDR3: CASSDVTGATEAFF
DNA: TGCGCCAGCAGCGACGTGACAGGGGCCACTGAAGCTTTCTTT
size: -
V: TRBV5-1
D: TRBD1
J: TRBJ1-1

CDR3: CASSLQGINTGELFF
DNA: TGCGCCAGCAGCTTGCAGGGGATAAACACCGGGGAGCTGTTTTTT
size: once
V: TRBV5-1
D: -
J: TRBJ2-2

CDR3: CASSIGGQGAFF
DNA: TGTGCCAGTAGTATAGGCGGCCAGGGAGCTTTCTTT
size: -
V: TRBV19
D: -
J: TRBJ1-1

CDR3: CASSFRTGNQPQHF
DNA: TGTGCCAGCAGTTTTCGGACAGGCAATCAGCCCCAGCATTTT
size: -
V: TRBV6-5
D: -
J: TRBJ1-5

CDR3: CASSLGGRGNTGELFF
DNA: TGTGCCAGCAGCTTGGGTGGGAGAGGGAACACCGGGGAGCTGTTTTTT
size: once
V: TRBV5-4
D: -
J: TRBJ2-2

CDR3: CASSERVSGRTSLRNEQFF
DNA: TGTGCCAGCAGTGAAAGAGTTAGCGGGAGGACCTCATTGCGCAATGAGCAGTTCTTC
size: once
V: TRBV2
D: TRBD2
J: TRBJ2-1